This T cell receptor beta chain appears in the sequencing data of a study of beta chain features in type 1 diabetes. Study-wide points: Shorter TCRB CDR3s, moderately but significantly so, were found in Type 1 diabetes patients in all four CD4+ subsets.

With regard to this clone: What it binds is unknown.

Reverse transcribing all isolated RNA meant expressed TCRB transcripts were sequenced. The protocol was immunoSEQ multiplex PCR, while the TCRdb copy is restricted to in-frame clones and leaves out a portion. The sample shows around 50,000 clones, 35% to 55% of them seen only once. Cell sorting via CD45RO/CCR7/CD25/CD127/CD95/CD27 was performed to obtain CD4+ naive, central memory, regulatory and stem cell-like memory cells. The CDR3 runs to 13 residues. Germline assignment: CDR1 MDHEN and CDR2 SYDVKM. V was cut by 7 bases and J by 6 bases, with 15 bases left in between. The chain uses TRBV28 and TRBJ1-1; tentatively, D is TRBD1 (5 bases). The material sequenced was stem cell memory CD4+ T cells from blood. This clonotype originated in a man aged 25 to 45 with type 1 diabetes. CDR3 amino acids: CASNYRRWAEAFF. DNA for the CDR3: TGTGCCAGCAATTACAGGAGATGGGCTGAAGCTTTCTTT.